The next 11 T cell receptor beta chains were all read from a single sample in a study of CD4 T cells in relation to SARS-CoV-2 and coronaviruses. TCRdb keeps only in-frame clones here, not all; method: immunoSEQ multiplex PCR. The repertoire holds around 65,000 clones, with over 80% as singletons. CD4+ T cells from unexposed donors were obtained before the COVID-19 pandemic (2011-2018). The sequenced sample was memory CD4+ T cells from PBMCs. Receptors originate from a human donor in good health.

The V and J genes are TRBV9 and TRBJ2-3; D may correspond to TRBD1 or TRBD2 (5 bases each). V lost 0 bases, J lost 2 bases, and 10 bases lay in between. This CDR3 comprises 15 residues. CDR1 and CDR2 (germline): SGDLS, YYNGEE. The CDR3 sequence: CASSVGDRYTDTQYF. The DNA of the CDR3 is TGTGCCAGCAGCGTAGGGGACCGATACACAGATACGCAGTATTTT.

The chain carries TRBV5-4 and TRBJ2-1; D is undetermined. Germline V gene data show CDR1 as SGHNT and CDR2 as YYREEE (reference sequence). The V and J ends lost 4 bases and 2 bases respectively, with 10 bases between them. This CDR3 has 14 residues. DNA of the CDR3: TGTGCCAGCAGCGCCGGACGAGCCTACAATGAGCAGTTCTTC. Translation: CASSAGRAYNEQFF.

The chain is built from TRBV5-6 and TRBJ2-3, with TRBD2 matching over 11 bases. The CDR3 runs to 16 residues. Germline-derived CDR1 and CDR2 are SGHDT and YYEEEE. After removal of 1 base from V and 5 bases from J, the junction contained 6 bases not matched to a gene. As DNA, the CDR3 is TGTGCCAGCAGCTTGTATAGCGGGAGGGCCCTAGATACGCAGTATTTT. It encodes CASSLYSGRALDTQYF. The full variable domain, in which reference TRBV5-6 and TRBJ2-3 provide the parts outside the CDR3, is DAGVTQSPTHLIKTRGQQVTLRCSPKSGHDTVSWYQQALGQGPQFIFQYYEEEERQRGNFPDRFSGHQFPNYSSELNVNALLLGDSALYLCASSLYSGRALDTQYFGPGTRLTVL.

V usage is TRBV2 and J usage is TRBJ2-4, with D possibly being TRBD2 (6 bases). V was pared by 6 bases and J by 2 bases, with 11 bases between. CDR3 length equals 14 residues. Germline CDR1 and CDR2: SNHLY and FYNNEI. Written as DNA, the CDR3 is TGTGCCAGCAGGGTTGGGGGGACCAAAAACATTCAGTACTTC. Translation gives CASRVGGTKNIQYF. The full variable domain, with the rest looked up from reference TRBV2 and TRBJ2-4, is EPEVTQTPSHQVTQMGQEVILRCVPISNHLYFYWYRQILGQKVEFLVSFYNNEISEKSEIFDDQFSVERPDGSNFTLKIRSTKLEDSAMYFCASRVGGTKNIQYFGAGTRLSVL.

The chain carries TRBV2 and TRBJ2-1; weak D call: TRBD1 (5 bases). This CDR3 comprises 13 residues. CDR1 is SNHLY, CDR2 FYNNEI, per germline. Deletions cut 2 bases from V and 4 bases from J, with 6 bases between. The CDR3 coding sequence is TGTGCCAGCAGTGAACAGGGATACAATGAGCAGTTCTTC. Protein: CASSEQGYNEQFF.

This clone was observed once. The genes are TRBV4-1 and TRBJ1-5; 7 nucleotides agree with TRBD1. Trimming cost V 4 bases and J 11 bases; bases outside gene matches: 14. Germline CDR1 MGHRA, CDR2 YSYEKL. CDR3 size: 15 residues. The DNA of the CDR3 is TGCGCCAGCAGCCCTCCGACAGGGCCGGGGGGGGCCCAGCATTTT. Its translation is CASSPPTGPGGAQHF.

This rearrangement joins TRBV5-1 to TRBJ2-2, with D maybe TRBD2 (5 bases). The CDR3 has 14 residues. In germline, CDR1 is SGHRS, CDR2 YFSETQ. With 0 bases removed from V and 6 bases from J, the gap between germline ends came to 9 bases. CDR3 DNA sequence: TGCGCCAGCAGCTTGGCAGGAGGACCCGGGGAGCTGTTTTTT. Translating gives CASSLAGGPGELFF.

This chain uses TRBV28 with TRBJ1-2; TRBD1 might be the D (5 bases). V lost 7 bases, J lost 2 bases, and 14 bases lay in between. Germline V CDR1 and CDR2: MDHEN, SYDVKM. The CDR3 extends over 14 amino acids. This chain's CDR3 is CASTPAGENYGYTF. CDR3 bases: TGTGCCAGCACCCCTGCGGGGGAAAACTATGGCTACACCTTC.

The CDR3 DNA sequence: TGTGCCAGCAGGTCGAACGAAGACTATGGCTACACCTTC. Residues: CASRSNEDYGYTF. The chain uses TRBV27 and TRBJ1-2; no clear D. Germline V gene sequence: CDR1 MNHEY, CDR2 SMNVEV (reference sequence). The CDR3 is 13 residues long. V was clipped by 6 bases and J by 3 bases, with 11 bases between them.

J is TRBJ2-3 and V is TRBV5-1; TRBD2 matches 14 bases. Germline lookup yields CDR1 SGHRS and CDR2 YFSETQ. V lost 0 bases to trimming and J lost 2 bases; unmatched junction nucleotides: 5. This CDR3 region has 18 residues. The CDR3 protein is CASSLGGLAGGITDTQYF. CDR3 DNA sequence: TGCGCCAGCAGCTTGGGCGGACTAGCGGGAGGAATCACAGATACGCAGTATTTT.

This rearrangement joins TRBV7-2 to TRBJ2-3; 12 bases line up with TRBD2. The trim removed 3 bases at V and 6 bases at J, leaving 7 bases unmatched. The CDR3 spans 16 residues. Germline V gives CDR1 SGHTA, CDR2 FQGNSA. The CDR3 reads CASSFGRLAGVDTQYF. Written as DNA, the CDR3 is TGTGCCAGCAGCTTCGGAAGACTAGCGGGGGTGGATACGCAGTATTTT.